These 24 T cell receptor beta chains came from one sample sequenced in a study of shared clonotypes between healthy human individuals. Only in-frame clones appear in the TCRdb table, and some are missing; sequencing was by immunoSEQ multiplex PCR. This table holds some 2,500,000 clones, around 92% found once. Material: naive CD4+ T cells from PBMCs. Subset denoted: CD45RA+ positively selected. Source of these receptors: a man aged 18 to 29 in good health. Some clones in this sample may be carry-over from other donors' samples.

The sample holds one count of this clone. The rearrangement joins TRBV2 to TRBJ2-3; D might be TRBD2 (7 bases). The CDR3 is made up of 15 amino acids. In germline, CDR1 is SNHLY, CDR2 FYNNEI. Trimming removed 5 bases from V and 4 bases from J, with 16 bases in between. CDR3 sequence reads: CASSKERGHADTQYF. Written as DNA, the CDR3 is TGTGCCAGCAGTAAAGAGCGGGGACACGCAGATACGCAGTATTTT.

The chain combines TRBV20-1 with TRBJ2-7, with a weak D call TRBD1 (6 bases). The CDR3 spans 11 residues. Germline V CDR1 and CDR2: DFQATT, SNEGSKA (reference sequence). V lost 5 bases to trimming and J lost 3 bases, with 8 bases between them. This chain's CDR3 is CSAHRDYEQYF. The CDR3 DNA follows: TGCAGTGCTCACAGGGACTACGAGCAGTACTTC.

The chain joins TRBV2 to TRBJ2-5, with D unclear. Germline V gene data show CDR1 as SNHLY and CDR2 as FYNNEI. V lost 4 bases to trimming and J lost 1 base, with 10 bases between them. The CDR3 length is 14 residues. The CDR3 DNA follows: TGTGCCAGCAGTGTTCTGGGCAGCCAAGAGACCCAGTACTTC. Residues: CASSVLGSQETQYF.

V usage is TRBV28 and J usage is TRBJ2-7; no firm D call. The CDR3 extends over 13 amino acids. V was clipped by 2 bases and J by 3 bases, with 8 bases between them. Germline CDR1 is MDHEN and CDR2 is SYDVKM. CDR3 region: CASSLRAFYEQYF. CDR3 nucleotides: TGTGCCAGCAGTTTAAGGGCCTTCTACGAGCAGTACTTC.

This clone has a single count. The gene calls are TRBV27 and TRBJ2-1, with 13 bases that match TRBD2. In germline, CDR1 is MNHEY, CDR2 SMNVEV (reference sequence). The CDR3 loop spans 17 amino acids. The trim removed 6 bases at V and 9 bases at J, leaving 14 bases unmatched. This CDR3 reads CASSLGSGTSGMSEQFF. Written as DNA, the CDR3 is TGTGCCAGCAGCCTGGGATCCGGGACTAGCGGGATGAGTGAGCAGTTCTTC.

The chain combines TRBV7-2 with TRBJ2-3; either TRBD1 or TRBD2 may supply D (5 bases each). From germline, CDR1 is SGHTA and CDR2 FQGNSA. The CDR3 runs to 16 residues. V gave up 5 bases and J gave up 2 bases, with 17 bases separating them. The CDR3 nucleotides read TGTGCCAGCAGCCCGTTGAATCCGGGGACCACAGATACGCAGTATTTT. Encoded protein: CASSPLNPGTTDTQYF.

V is TRBV23-1 and J is TRBJ2-7, with 9 bases fitting TRBD1. Being an ORF, TRBV23-1 has a function that is uncertain. The CDR3 extends over 16 amino acids. The trim removed 1 base at V and 2 bases at J, leaving 6 bases unmatched. This chain's CDR3 is CASSQFPDRGTYEQYF. CDR3 in DNA: TGCGCCAGCAGTCAATTCCCGGACAGGGGAACCTACGAGCAGTACTTC.

This chain uses TRBV6-6 with TRBJ1-1; D perhaps matches TRBD1 (5 bases). The V gene's germline CDR1 is MNHNY and CDR2 SVGAGI (reference sequence). V dropped 2 bases and J dropped 5 bases, with 18 bases sitting between them. The CDR3 consists of 16 residues. CDR3 nucleotide sequence: TGTGCCAGCAGTTACGGACGTGGTCGGGGGTGGACTGAAGCTTTCTTT. Protein sequence: CASSYGRGRGWTEAFF.

V gene TRBV7-9 combines with J gene TRBJ2-2, with D unresolved. Trimming cost V 11 bases and J 6 bases, with 7 bases left between them. The CDR3 loop spans 10 amino acids. Germline V gives CDR1 SEHNR, CDR2 FQNEAQ (reference sequence). CDR3 amino acids: CAGSSGELFF. CDR3 DNA: TGTGCCGGATCTTCCGGGGAGCTGTTTTTT. Variable domain in full (rest from reference TRBV7-9 and TRBJ2-2): DTGVSQNPRHKITKRGQNVTFRCDPISEHNRLYWYRQTLGQGPEFLTYFQNEAQLEKSRLLSDRFSAERPKGSFSTLEIQRTEQGDSAMYLCAGSSGELFFGEGSRLTVL.

In its sample, this clone was seen a few times. This rearrangement joins TRBV30 to TRBJ1-4; D is possibly TRBD1 (5 bases). CDR1 and CDR2 from the germline V gene are GTSNPN and SVGIG (reference sequence). The CDR3 is 14 residues long. Trimming left V 0 bases short and J 8 bases short, with 13 bases between. The CDR3 is CAWSVWQGREKLFF. CDR3 bases: TGTGCCTGGAGTGTATGGCAGGGACGGGAAAAACTGTTTTTT.

V gene TRBV5-1 combines with J gene TRBJ1-4; D may be TRBD1 (5 bases). In germline, CDR1 is SGHRS, CDR2 YFSETQ. Trimming took off 0 bases at V and 4 bases at J, with 10 bases between the two ends. CDR3 length equals 15 residues. In nucleotides, the CDR3 is TGCGCCAGCAGCTTGGGTCCGGGGCTTAATGAAAAACTGTTTTTT. This codes for CASSLGPGLNEKLFF.

This rearrangement joins TRBV6-5 to TRBJ2-6; D unresolved. The CDR3 spans 16 residues. V was pared by 0 bases and J by 0 bases, with 6 bases between. The germline V gene encodes CDR1 MNHEY and CDR2 SVGAGI. CDR3: CASSYSWGSGANVLTF. The CDR3 nucleotides are TGTGCCAGCAGTTACTCGTGGGGCTCTGGGGCCAACGTCCTGACTTTC.

In this sample, this clone turned up a few times. The sample holds other DNA sequences that translate to the same CDR3. The CDR3 protein is CASSPSGSSYEQYF. CDR3 DNA sequence: TGTGCCAGCAGCCCTAGCGGGAGCTCCTACGAGCAGTACTTC. The chain employs TRBV5-4 and TRBJ2-7, with 10 bases that match TRBD2. Unmatched junction bases numbered 1, after V lost 4 bases and J lost 0 bases. The germline CDR1 and CDR2 sequences are SGHNT and YYREEE (reference sequence). CDR3 length: 14 amino acids.

The chain combines TRBV28 with TRBJ1-1, with TRBD1 identical over 8 bases. The CDR3 totals 17 residues. The junction had 10 bases not matched to a gene; V was cut back by 4 bases and J by 0 bases. The V gene's germline CDR1 is MDHEN and CDR2 SYDVKM. The CDR3 DNA sequence: TGTGCCAGCAGTTATCAGGGGGCAGATCTTATGAACACTGAAGCTTTCTTT. This encodes CASSYQGADLMNTEAFF.

V gene TRBV9 combines with J gene TRBJ2-1; D is unresolved. Germline CDR1 is SGDLS and CDR2 is YYNGEE. This CDR3 contains 13 residues. Trimming pared 2 bases from V and 9 bases from J, leaving 12 bases between. CDR3 nucleotides: TGTGCCAGCAGCGTGCCGGAAGCGCCTGAGCAGTTCTTC. This codes for CASSVPEAPEQFF.

On this clone: This same CDR3 is encoded by further DNA sequences in the sample. The chain combines TRBV11-3 with TRBJ2-7; 7 positions match TRBD1. The germline V gene has CDR1 SGHNT and CDR2 YENEEA. V lost 4 bases and J lost 2; bases outside the gene matches: 2. This CDR3 comprises 13 residues. In DNA form, the CDR3 reads TGTGCCAGCAGCTCGGGACAGACCTACGAGCAGTACTTC. It translates to CASSSGQTYEQYF. The full variable domain, completed using reference TRBV11-3 and TRBJ2-7, is EAGVVQSPRYKIIEKKQPVAFWCNPISGHNTLYWYLQNLGQGPELLIRYENEEAVDDSQLPKDRFSAERLKGVDSTLKIQPAELGDSAVYLCASSSGQTYEQYFGPGTRLTVT.

The chain combines TRBV11-3 with TRBJ1-1, with 9 bases aligning to TRBD1. CDR3 length equals 15 residues. CDR1 and CDR2 (germline): SGHNT, YENEEA. The junction had 12 bases not matched to a gene; V was cut back by 5 bases and J by 8 bases. CDR3 loop: CASSTGQGTIKEAFF. The CDR3 DNA is TGTGCCAGCAGCACCGGACAGGGGACAATAAAAGAAGCTTTCTTT.

This sequence joins TRBV5-1 and TRBJ2-2; D not certain. This CDR3 is built from 15 residues. Per germline, CDR1 SGHRS and CDR2 YFSETQ. Trimming stripped 0 bases from V and 1 base from J, with 7 bases between. The CDR3 DNA follows: TGCGCCAGCAGCTTGGGACCGGGGAACACCGGGGAGCTGTTTTTT. Its protein product is CASSLGPGNTGELFF.

The J gene is TRBJ2-7, the V gene TRBV9; 10 bases are shared with TRBD2. The CDR3 spans 14 residues. Germline V gene sequence: CDR1 SGDLS, CDR2 YYNGEE. Losses at the gene ends were 3 bases for V and 5 bases for J; bases not matched to a gene: 5. The CDR3, as DNA: TGTGCCAGCAGCGCCGCTAGCGGGAGCGACGAGCAGTACTTC. Its protein product is CASSAASGSDEQYF.

This sequence joins TRBV29-1 and TRBJ1-2, with 8 bases fitting TRBD1. Per germline, CDR1 SQVTM and CDR2 ANQGSEA. CDR3 length: 14 amino acids. The J segment lost 0 bases and the V segment lost 5 bases, leaving 5 bases of the junction unmatched. The CDR3 DNA is TGCAGCGTTTTGGGGGACAGGACTAACTATGGCTACACCTTC. It encodes CSVLGDRTNYGYTF.

The genes are TRBV4-1 and TRBJ2-7; 9 bases agree with TRBD2. CDR1 and CDR2 from the germline V gene are MGHRA and YSYEKL. Losses at the gene ends were 0 bases for V and 1 base for J; bases not matched to a gene: 19. This CDR3 contains 21 residues. The CDR3 sequence: CASSQDIVSGSRIGRSYEQYF. The CDR3 DNA is TGCGCCAGCAGCCAAGATATTGTTAGCGGGAGTCGTATTGGTAGGTCCTACGAGCAGTACTTC.

The V call is TRBV14, the J call TRBJ2-3; D is ambiguous. Germline V gene lookup returns CDR1 SGHDN and CDR2 FVKESK. The CDR3 spans 15 residues. The germline V and J ends were trimmed by 0 bases and 0 bases, with 7 bases remaining between them. The CDR3 region is CASSQDRPSTDTQYF. The CDR3 DNA is TGTGCCAGCAGCCAAGATAGGCCTAGCACAGATACGCAGTATTTT.

The gene calls are TRBV11-2 and TRBJ2-2, with TRBD2 matching over 11 bases. Germline-derived CDR1 and CDR2 are SGHAT and FQNNGV. V was clipped by 5 bases and J by 6 bases; unmatched bases: 11. The CDR3 runs to 17 residues. CDR3 loop: CASSTRLAGNNSGELFF. The DNA of the CDR3 is TGTGCCAGCAGCACCCGACTAGCGGGGAATAACTCCGGGGAGCTGTTTTTT.

This clone has just one count. The rearrangement links TRBV7-2 to TRBJ2-1; D may be TRBD1 or TRBD2 (6 bases each). Germline V gives CDR1 SGHTA, CDR2 FQGNSA. V was shortened by 6 bases and J by 1 base, with 16 bases between the two germline ends. The CDR3 contains 16 residues. For the CDR3, the DNA is TGTGCCAGCAGTTCGAGGGGGGCGGAATCCTACAATGAGCAGTTCTTC. Amino acids: CASSSRGAESYNEQFF.